The 22 T cell receptor beta chains in this list originate from one sample, sequenced in a study of blood T cell repertoires in COVID-19. Here immunoSEQ multiplex PCR was the method, and the copy in TCRdb shows in-frame clones only, minus some. The sample lists about 200,000 clones, roughly 80% occurring once. The sample comprised peripheral blood. Receptors were obtained from a woman aged 40 to 49 with COVID-19, enrolled during active disease.

V is TRBV5-1 and J is TRBJ2-1, with no clear D. CDR3 size: 14 residues. The germline V and J ends were trimmed by 4 bases and 15 bases, with 23 bases remaining between them. From germline, CDR1 is SGHRS and CDR2 YFSETQ. The CDR3, as DNA: TGCGCCAGCAGCCATGCTGTGGCGGCGGAAATTTGGTTCTTC. Its translation is CASSHAVAAEIWFF.

V usage is TRBV10-3 and J usage is TRBJ2-5, with D perhaps matching TRBD2 (5 bases). V was cut by 0 bases and J by 9 bases, with 20 bases left in between. Germline assignment: CDR1 ENHRY and CDR2 SYGVKD. CDR3 size: 16 residues. CDR3 nucleotides: TGTGCCATCAGTGAGTCCCGACAAAGTCCCGACGGGGCCCAGTACTTC. It specifies CAISESRQSPDGAQYF.

This chain connects TRBV6-2 or TRBV6-3 to TRBJ2-7, with D possibly being TRBD2 (5 bases). Trimming removed 3 bases from V and 2 bases from J, with 8 bases in between. CDR3 length equals 13 residues. Per the germline V gene, CDR1 is MNHEY and CDR2 is SVGEGT. CDR3 in DNA: TGTGCCAGCAGTTATGAGGGAACCTACGAGCAGTACTTC. This encodes CASSYEGTYEQYF.

Here the CDR3 reads CAARSYLSTDTQYF. Here the CDR3 DNA reads TGCGCCGCCAGGTCGTATCTTAGCACAGATACGCAGTATTTT. The rearrangement joins TRBV10-2 to TRBJ2-3; D uncertain. With 11 bases removed from V and 0 bases from J, the gap between germline ends came to 15 bases. Germline V gene sequence: CDR1 WSHSY, CDR2 SAAADI. This CDR3 has 14 residues.

The count of this clone is one. The chain uses TRBV2 and TRBJ2-1, with 9 bases aligning to TRBD2. V was clipped by 8 bases and J by 10 bases; unmatched bases: 9. CDR1 and CDR2 (germline): SNHLY, FYNNEI. The CDR3 runs to 13 residues. As DNA, the CDR3 is TGTGCCAGCGTAGGGCTAGCGGGACACGAGCAGTTCTTC. It codes for CASVGLAGHEQFF. Full variable domain (outside the CDR3, taken from reference TRBV2 and TRBJ2-1): EPEVTQTPSHQVTQMGQEVILRCVPISNHLYFYWYRQILGQKVEFLVSFYNNEISEKSEIFDDQFSVERPDGSNFTLKIRSTKLEDSAMYFCASVGLAGHEQFFGPGTRLTVL.

The chain joins TRBV6-2 or TRBV6-3 to TRBJ1-4, with 7 bases fitting TRBD1. The germline gives CDR1 MNHEY, CDR2 SVGEGT. This CDR3 spans 16 amino acids. Trimming at V came to 5 bases and at J to 7 bases, leaving 13 bases not matched to a gene. The CDR3 region is CASSDGDRRFAEKLFF. In nucleotides, the CDR3 is TGTGCCAGCAGTGACGGGGACAGAAGGTTTGCTGAAAAACTGTTTTTT.

J is TRBJ2-7 and V is TRBV2, with 9 bases matching TRBD1. CDR3 length: 15 amino acids. V gave up 8 bases and J gave up 0 bases; unmatched junction bases: 8. Per germline, CDR1 SNHLY and CDR2 FYNNEI. CDR3 region: CASGWGQGYSYEQYF. CDR3 DNA: TGTGCCAGCGGGTGGGGACAGGGTTACTCCTACGAGCAGTACTTC. The full variable domain, its missing parts supplied by reference TRBV2 and TRBJ2-7, is EPEVTQTPSHQVTQMGQEVILRCVPISNHLYFYWYRQILGQKVEFLVSFYNNEISEKSEIFDDQFSVERPDGSNFTLKIRSTKLEDSAMYFCASGWGQGYSYEQYFGPGTRLTVT.

CDR3: CASTSGWTRAFF. DNA for the CDR3: TGTGCCAGCACTTCCGGATGGACTCGAGCTTTCTTT. The genes are TRBV5-8 and TRBJ1-1; no clear D. This CDR3 has 12 amino acids. V was pared by 6 bases and J by 10 bases, with 16 bases between. CDR1 is SGHTS and CDR2 is YDEGEE in the germline V gene.

The rearrangement joins TRBV5-8 to TRBJ1-2, with D possibly matching TRBD1 (5 bases). The CDR3 totals 12 residues. Germline V gives CDR1 SGHTS, CDR2 YDEGEE. V lost 4 bases, J lost 5 bases, and 9 bases lay in between. The CDR3: CASSAQGYGYTF. As DNA, the CDR3 is TGTGCCAGCAGCGCGCAGGGATATGGCTACACCTTC.

V usage is TRBV5-6 and J usage is TRBJ1-2, with 8 bases identical to TRBD1. The CDR3 has 12 amino acids. Looked up from germline, CDR1 is SGHDT and CDR2 is YYEEEE. Trimming took 0 bases from V and 13 from J; bases not matched to a gene: 5. CDR3 protein: CASSLGDRPSTF. Here the CDR3 DNA reads TGTGCCAGCAGCTTGGGGGACAGGCCCTCCACCTTC.

The chain uses TRBV29-1 and TRBJ1-1; 7 bases are shared with TRBD1. The CDR3 length is 14 residues. The germline CDR1 and CDR2 sequences are SQVTM and ANQGSEA. V was clipped by 5 bases and J by 1 base; unmatched bases: 7. The CDR3 region has the DNA TGCAGCGTTACACCCGGGACAGCGAACACTGAAGCTTTCTTT. It specifies CSVTPGTANTEAFF.

The rearrangement uses TRBV2 and TRBJ1-1; D remains unclear. This CDR3 is built from 13 residues. Germline loops: CDR1 SNHLY, CDR2 FYNNEI. The ends were cut back, 4 bases at V and 3 bases at J, with 9 bases in the middle. CDR3 sequence reads: CASSGEAYTEAFF. The CDR3 nucleotides are TGTGCCAGCAGTGGGGAGGCGTACACTGAAGCTTTCTTT.

The chain carries TRBV7-2 and TRBJ2-5; tentative D call: TRBD2 (5 bases). The germline CDR1 and CDR2 sequences are SGHTA and FQGNSA. V was trimmed by 5 bases and J by 7 bases, leaving 14 bases between them. The CDR3 consists of 13 residues. CDR3 coding DNA: TGTGCCAGCAGCCAGGTGGGAGTGGGGACCCAGTACTTC. This translates into CASSQVGVGTQYF.

The rearrangement links TRBV4-3 to TRBJ2-3; 7 bases line up with TRBD2. V was clipped by 3 bases and J by 8 bases; unmatched bases: 8. The CDR3 totals 14 residues. Germline CDR1 and CDR2: LGHNA and YSLEER. CDR3 sequence reads: CASSQHLVAGTQYF. The CDR3 DNA sequence: TGCGCCAGCAGCCAGCACTTAGTAGCGGGTACGCAGTATTTT.

The J gene is TRBJ1-1, the V gene TRBV5-1; no clear D. Trimming removed 0 bases at V and 1 base at J, with 4 bases between. This CDR3 has 13 amino acids. CDR1 and CDR2 from the germline V gene are SGHRS and YFSETQ. The DNA of the CDR3 is TGCGCCAGCAGCTTGGAACAGAACACTGAAGCTTTCTTT. Protein: CASSLEQNTEAFF.

This rearrangement joins TRBV5-1 to TRBJ1-1, with TRBD1 matching over 7 bases. V dropped 4 bases and J dropped 2; count of bases not matched to a gene: 11. Per germline, CDR1 SGHRS and CDR2 YFSETQ. The CDR3 covers 16 residues. CDR3 nucleotides: TGCGCCAGCAGCCCAGGGGCTACAGGGGTAAACACTGAAGCTTTCTTT. Translating it yields CASSPGATGVNTEAFF.

The chain combines TRBV28 with TRBJ1-3; 7 nucleotides agree with TRBD1. Germline V lookup: CDR1 MDHEN, CDR2 SYDVKM. V lost 6 bases, J lost 0 bases, and 5 bases stayed unmatched. The length of the CDR3 is 15 residues. Here the CDR3 reads CASRRDSSSGNTIYF. The CDR3 DNA follows: TGTGCCAGCAGACGGGACAGTAGCTCTGGAAACACCATATATTTT.

This chain's CDR3 is CASSISTSIQVSGQPQHF. The CDR3 DNA follows: TGTGCCAGTAGTATCTCCACCAGTATACAGGTCTCAGGGCAGCCCCAGCATTTT. The chain recombines TRBV19 with TRBJ1-5; D might be TRBD1 (5 bases). From germline, CDR1 is LNHDA and CDR2 SQIVND (reference sequence). The CDR3 has 18 residues. Trimming removed 3 bases at V and 7 bases at J, with 25 bases between.

V usage is TRBV15 and J usage is TRBJ1-2; D perhaps matches TRBD1 (5 bases). Trimming cost V 2 bases and J 0 bases, with 7 bases left between them. The germline CDR1 and CDR2 sequences are LNHNV and YYDKDF (reference sequence). This CDR3 is 14 amino acids long. Here the CDR3 DNA reads TGTGCCACCAGCAGACAGGGAACTAACTATGGCTACACCTTC. Translation gives CATSRQGTNYGYTF.

The chain has TRBV19 and TRBJ1-5; 10 positions agree with TRBD1. Germline CDR1 LNHDA, CDR2 SQIVND (reference sequence). With 5 bases clipped from V and 7 bases from J, the junction kept 5 bases outside the gene matches. The length of the CDR3 is 14 residues. The CDR3 spells CASSPTGGGQPQHF. CDR3 coding DNA: TGTGCCAGTAGTCCGACAGGGGGCGGGCAGCCCCAGCATTTT. Based on the CDR3 plus reference TRBV19 and TRBJ1-5, the full variable domain is DGGITQSPKYLFRKEGQNVTLSCEQNLNHDAMYWYRQDPGQGLRLIYYSQIVNDFQKGDIAEGYSVSREKKESFPLTVTSAQKNPTAFYLCASSPTGGGQPQHFGDGTRLSIL.

J is TRBJ2-1 and V is TRBV10-3, with 9 nucleotides matching TRBD2. V lost 4 bases, J lost 5 bases, and 3 bases stayed unmatched. Germline V gene lookup returns CDR1 ENHRY and CDR2 SYGVKD. The CDR3 contains 14 residues. The CDR3 DNA sequence: TGTGCCATCAGTGGAGCGGGAGGAGACAATGAGCAGTTCTTC. Amino acid sequence: CAISGAGGDNEQFF.

This clone has just one count. The rearrangement joins TRBV14 to TRBJ2-4, with D possibly matching TRBD2 (6 bases). V was pared by 3 bases and J by 11 bases, with 11 bases between. The CDR3 loop spans 12 amino acids. Germline-derived CDR1 and CDR2 are SGHDN and FVKESK. As DNA, the CDR3 is TGTGCCAGCAGCCACAAAGGACTATTTCAGTACTTC. It translates to CASSHKGLFQYF.